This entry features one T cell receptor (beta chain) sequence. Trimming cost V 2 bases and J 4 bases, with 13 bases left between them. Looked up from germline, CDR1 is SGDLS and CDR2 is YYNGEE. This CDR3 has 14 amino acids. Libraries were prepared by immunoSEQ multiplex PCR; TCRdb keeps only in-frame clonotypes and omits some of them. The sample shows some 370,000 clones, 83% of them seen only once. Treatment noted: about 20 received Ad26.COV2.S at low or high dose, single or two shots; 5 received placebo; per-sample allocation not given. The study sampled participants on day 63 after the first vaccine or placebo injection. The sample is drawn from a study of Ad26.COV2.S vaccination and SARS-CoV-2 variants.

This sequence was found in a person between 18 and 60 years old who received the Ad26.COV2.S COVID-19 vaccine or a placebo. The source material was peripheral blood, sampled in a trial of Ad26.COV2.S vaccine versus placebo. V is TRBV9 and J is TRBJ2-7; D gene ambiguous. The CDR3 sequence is CASSVAASGYEQYF. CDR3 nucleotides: TGTGCCAGCAGCGTGGCAGCGAGTGGATACGAGCAGTACTTC.